The clone carrying this T cell receptor (beta chain) has a handful of counts. The antigen is not known. This specimen comes from a study of T-cell memory formation after mild COVID-19. Study-wide results and limits: Nothing showed for sure that second-wave clones peaking on day 37 were SARS-CoV-2 specific. Among CD4+ contracting clones, most were CM and EM, and CD8+ ones EMRA.

V was trimmed by 0 bases and J by 0 bases, leaving 10 bases between them. The CDR3 is 15 amino acids. The germline gives CDR1 GTSNPN, CDR2 SVGIG (reference sequence). Barcoded TCR alpha and TCR beta cDNA libraries with UMIs came from 5'RACE using constant-segment primers. TCRdb analysed the 5' RACE reads with MiXCR anew, one entry per CDR3 protein. The sample includes 150,000 or so distinct CDR3 sequences, less than 25% of them seen just once. The chain recombines TRBV30 with TRBJ2-3; no clear D gene. Sequenced material: PBMCs or a T cell subset sorted from them (not recorded which). This sequence was found in an adult woman who had mild COVID-19 (a few samples of this study predate the infection). Cell type and time point are not known. CDR3 loop: CAWSVSLISTDTQYF. DNA for the CDR3: TGTGCCTGGAGTGTTTCACTCATTAGCACAGATACGCAGTATTTT.